This entry is about one T cell receptor beta chain. Germline assignment: CDR1 SGHDN and CDR2 FVKESK. This CDR3 contains 16 residues. Trimming stripped 0 bases from V and 5 bases from J, with 16 bases between. The record originates from a study of blood T cells in healthy people across ages. PCR was performed a second time for about 7 to 12 cycles using a sample-barcoded 5' primer and a J-beta primer mix. Tags on each cDNA molecule came from a template-switch adaptor with 12 random nucleotides. From the 5' RACE reads, TCRdb called clonotypes with MiXCR, one entry per CDR3 protein. This sample has about 1.5 million distinct CDR3 sequences, with roughly 43% found just once.

Material: blood. J is TRBJ1-1 and V is TRBV14, with D possibly being TRBD1 (5 bases). The sequence was collected from a young woman in good health. CDR3 residues: CASSQDGAGWGTEAFF. In nucleotides, the CDR3 is TGTGCCAGCAGCCAAGATGGGGCGGGATGGGGAACTGAAGCTTTCTTT.